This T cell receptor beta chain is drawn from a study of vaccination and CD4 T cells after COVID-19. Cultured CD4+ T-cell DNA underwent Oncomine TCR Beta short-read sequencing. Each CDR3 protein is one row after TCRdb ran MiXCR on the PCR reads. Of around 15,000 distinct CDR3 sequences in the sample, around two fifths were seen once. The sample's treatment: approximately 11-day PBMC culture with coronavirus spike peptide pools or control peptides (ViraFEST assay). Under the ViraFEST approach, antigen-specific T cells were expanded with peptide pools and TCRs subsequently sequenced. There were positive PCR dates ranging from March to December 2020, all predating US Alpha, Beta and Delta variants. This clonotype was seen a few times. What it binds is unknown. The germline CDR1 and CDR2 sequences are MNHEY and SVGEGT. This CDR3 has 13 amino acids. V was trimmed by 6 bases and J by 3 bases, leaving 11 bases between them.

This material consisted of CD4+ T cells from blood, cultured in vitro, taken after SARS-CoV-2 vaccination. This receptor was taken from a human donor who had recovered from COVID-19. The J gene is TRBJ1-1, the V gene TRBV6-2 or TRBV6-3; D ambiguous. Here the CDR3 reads CASSSGSYTEAFF. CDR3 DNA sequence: TGTGCCAGCAGCTCTGGATCCTACACTGAAGCTTTCTTT.